The sample holds a few counts of the clone carrying this TCR beta chain. No antigen is known for it. This CDR3 has 12 residues. Germline lookup yields CDR1 GTSNPN and CDR2 SVGIG (reference sequence). The V gene lost 5 bases and the J gene lost 3 bases, with 10 bases spanning the gap. This specimen comes from a study of post-analysis software for immune sequencing data. Study-level results: Multiple sclerosis was associated with a significant reduction in normalized Chao1 diversity relative to controls.

The authors incorporated unique molecular identifiers into the TCR beta cDNA libraries. From around 1 to 9.1 million T cells, 500,000 or so cDNA molecules were obtained. TCRdb independently ran MiXCR on the PCR reads; one entry per CDR3 protein. Of some 160,000 distinct CDR3 sequences listed, under 40% are singletons. The J gene is TRBJ2-5, the V gene TRBV30, with D unresolved. The sample in question was blood, obtained after autologous hematopoietic stem cell transplantation. This TCR came from a girl between 5 and 17 years old with multiple sclerosis. The CDR3: CAWGDQKETQYF. CDR3 DNA: TGTGCCTGGGGGGATCAAAAAGAGACCCAGTACTTC.